This entry concerns a single T cell receptor (beta chain). This sample was included in a study of T cell changes during pregnancy in multiple sclerosis. Repertoires were generated with immunoSEQ multiplex PCR, while TCRdb's copy carries only in-frame clones and drops some. The sample shows some 41,000 clones, approximately 91% of them seen only once. V lost 7 bases to trimming and J lost 0 bases; unmatched junction nucleotides: 5. The V gene's germline CDR1 is SGHTA and CDR2 FQGNSA. The CDR3 sequence is 15 residues long. V and J are TRBV7-2 and TRBJ2-5; TRBD2 aligns across 10 bases. The receptor comes from a female donor in good health, enrolled as a control in a pregnancy study. The sequencing here drew on CD4+ T cells from peripheral blood mononuclear cells, taken in the third trimester of pregnancy. Here the CDR3 DNA reads TGTGCCAGCACCAGACTAGCGGGCAACCAAGAGACCCAGTACTTC. As protein: CASTRLAGNQETQYF.